What follows are 5 T cell receptor beta chains derived from one specimen sequenced in a study of tumour-infiltrating T cells in Burkitt lymphoma. TCRdb keeps only in-frame clones here, not all; method: immunoSEQ multiplex PCR. The table has 1,200 to 1,500 clones, about an eighth seen once. Sequencing was carried out using tumor tissue. These receptors came from a human donor with Burkitt lymphoma.

Of note for this clone: One end of the junction does not line up with germline, which may come from a read error. V gene TRBV29-1 combines with J gene TRBJ1-5, with D perhaps matching TRBD1 (5 bases). The CDR3 has 13 residues. Germline CDR1 reads SQVTM; CDR2 reads ANQGSEA. The CDR3 reads CSVQDSFNQPQHF. The DNA of the CDR3 is TGCAGCGTTCAAGACAGCTTCAATCAGCCCCAGCATTTT.

By sample fraction, this clone is large. In nucleotides, the CDR3 is TGTGCCAGCAGCGTAGGCCCTTACCTCACAGATACGCAGTATTTT. As protein: CASSVGPYLTDTQYF. The chain is built from TRBV9 and TRBJ2-3; D unclear. CDR3 length equals 15 residues. Trimming shortened V by 0 bases and J by 2 bases, and 10 bases separated the two germline ends. Looked up from germline, CDR1 is SGDLS and CDR2 is YYNGEE.

Relative to its sample, this clone is large. The DNA for the CDR3 is TGTGCCAGCAGCGCCGACAGTTCTAGCACAGATACGCAGTATTTT. Residues: CASSADSSSTDTQYF. The rearrangement joins TRBV5-8 to TRBJ2-3; the D gene is possibly TRBD1 (5 bases). The CDR3 totals 15 residues. V was cut by 4 bases and J by 0 bases, with 12 bases left in between. Germline V gene lookup returns CDR1 SGHTS and CDR2 YDEGEE.

This clone was observed a handful of times. This chain links TRBV6-6 with TRBJ2-2, with D possibly being TRBD1 (5 bases). Per germline, CDR1 MNHNY and CDR2 SVGAGI (reference sequence). CDR3 length: 15 residues. The germline V and J ends were trimmed by 2 bases and 3 bases, with 10 bases remaining between them. As DNA, the CDR3 is TGTGCCAGCAGTTACCTGGAAGGGGACACCGGGGAGCTGTTTTTT. Translated, it gives CASSYLEGDTGELFF.

The table lists this clone with a few counts. This chain joins TRBV7-8 and TRBJ1-1; D might be TRBD1 (6 bases). This CDR3 contains 15 residues. Trimming shortened V by 1 base and J by 1 base, and 10 bases separated the two germline ends. Germline values: CDR1 SGHVS, CDR2 FQNEAQ. CDR3 bases: TGTGCCAGCAGCTTAGTAAGGACAGCGAACACTGAAGCTTTCTTT. Translated, it gives CASSLVRTANTEAFF.